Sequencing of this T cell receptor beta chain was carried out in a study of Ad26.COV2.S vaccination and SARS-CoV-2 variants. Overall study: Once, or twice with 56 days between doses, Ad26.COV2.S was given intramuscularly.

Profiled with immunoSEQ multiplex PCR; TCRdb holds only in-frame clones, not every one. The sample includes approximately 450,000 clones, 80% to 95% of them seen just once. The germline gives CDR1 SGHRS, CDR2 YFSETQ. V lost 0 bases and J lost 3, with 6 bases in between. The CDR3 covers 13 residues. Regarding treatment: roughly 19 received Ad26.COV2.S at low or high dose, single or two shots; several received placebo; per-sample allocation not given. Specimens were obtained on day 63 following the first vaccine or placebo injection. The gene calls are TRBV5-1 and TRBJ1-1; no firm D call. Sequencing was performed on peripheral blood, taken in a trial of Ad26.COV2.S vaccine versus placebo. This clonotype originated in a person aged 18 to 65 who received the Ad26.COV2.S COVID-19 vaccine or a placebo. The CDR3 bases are TGCGCCAGCAGCTTGGGCCGGGACACTGAAGCTTTCTTT. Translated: CASSLGRDTEAFF.